This TCR beta chain stems from a study of blood T cell repertoires in COVID-19. Looking at the study overall: Sites across the United States, Italy and Spain contributed samples from acute and convalescent COVID-19. The cDNA or gDNA used as material had been derived from T cells, B-cell-depleted T cells, or PBMCs.

Authors' methods: Quantification of nucleated cells was approximated via reference gene primer amplification. Profiled with immunoSEQ multiplex PCR; TCRdb holds only in-frame clones, not every one. V and J calls and clone size come straight from that table; D and trimming were deduced from the DNA. The sample has roughly 100,000 clones, about 72% seen once; the top ten hold roughly 10%. Germline-derived CDR1 and CDR2 are MNHEY and SMNVEV (reference sequence). The CDR3 has 10 amino acids. Trimming pared 8 bases from V and 7 bases from J, leaving 7 bases between. The sequencing sample was made of peripheral blood. The sequence was collected from a man in his 60s with active or convalescent COVID-19. The chain links TRBV27 to TRBJ2-3, with D unresolved. The CDR3 reads CASGSYTQYF. Here the CDR3 DNA reads TGTGCCAGCGGCTCGTATACGCAGTATTTT.